This T cell receptor beta chain appears in the sequencing data of a study of shared clonotypes between healthy human individuals. Study as a whole: Aged 18 to 49, the donors were a couple of women and three men. Notes on the study in general: With few donors, the genetic and exposure-history diversity represented was limited. On the whole, naive subsets had larger estimated richness than memory subsets had.

A note on this clone: The target antigen is unknown.

V was clipped by 2 bases and J by 4 bases, with 12 bases between them. The CDR3 is made up of 15 amino acids. The germline V gene has CDR1 MNHEY and CDR2 SVGAGI. Naive-designated CD8 cells lacked CD45RO, were positively enriched for CCR7, and omitted terminally differentiated effector memory CD45RA+ cells. Donors included only healthy HIV-negative adults lacking recent acute infections or vaccinations. The protocol was immunoSEQ multiplex PCR, while the TCRdb copy is restricted to in-frame clones and leaves out a portion. The repertoire holds roughly 2,000,000 clones, with about 93% as singletons. The gene calls are TRBV6-5 and TRBJ1-5; D is ambiguous. This receptor was taken from a man aged 18 to 35 in good health. Some clones in this sample may be carry-over from other donors' samples. Sequencing was performed on naive CD8+ T cells from PBMCs. CDR3 residues: CASSYPAAVNQPQHF. The DNA for the CDR3 is TGTGCCAGCAGTTACCCTGCGGCAGTTAATCAGCCCCAGCATTTT.